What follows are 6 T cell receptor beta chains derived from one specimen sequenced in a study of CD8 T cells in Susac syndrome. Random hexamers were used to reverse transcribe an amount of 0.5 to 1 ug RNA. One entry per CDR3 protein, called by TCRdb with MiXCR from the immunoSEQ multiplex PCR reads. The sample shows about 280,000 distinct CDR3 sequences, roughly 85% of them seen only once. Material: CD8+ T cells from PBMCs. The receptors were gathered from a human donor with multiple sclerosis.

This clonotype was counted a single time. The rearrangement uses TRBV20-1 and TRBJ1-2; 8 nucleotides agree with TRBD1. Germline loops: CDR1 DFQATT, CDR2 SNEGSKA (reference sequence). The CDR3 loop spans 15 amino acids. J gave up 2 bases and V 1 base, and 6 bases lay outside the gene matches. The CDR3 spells CSARVPDRANYGYTF. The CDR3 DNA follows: TGCAGTGCTAGAGTTCCGGACAGGGCCAACTATGGCTACACCTTC.

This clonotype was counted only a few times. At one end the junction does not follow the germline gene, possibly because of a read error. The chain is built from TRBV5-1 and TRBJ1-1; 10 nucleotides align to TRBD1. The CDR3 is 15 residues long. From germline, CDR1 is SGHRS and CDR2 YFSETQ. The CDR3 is CASSHWTGGSTEAFF. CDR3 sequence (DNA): TGCGCCAGCAGCCACTGGACAGGGGGAAGCACTGAGGCTTTCTTT.

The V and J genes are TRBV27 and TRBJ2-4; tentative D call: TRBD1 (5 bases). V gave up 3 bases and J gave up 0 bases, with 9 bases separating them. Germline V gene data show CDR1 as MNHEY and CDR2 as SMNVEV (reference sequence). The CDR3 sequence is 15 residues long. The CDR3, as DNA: TGTGCCAGCAGTTTGGGGCAATTAGCCAAAAACATTCAGTACTTC. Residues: CASSLGQLAKNIQYF.

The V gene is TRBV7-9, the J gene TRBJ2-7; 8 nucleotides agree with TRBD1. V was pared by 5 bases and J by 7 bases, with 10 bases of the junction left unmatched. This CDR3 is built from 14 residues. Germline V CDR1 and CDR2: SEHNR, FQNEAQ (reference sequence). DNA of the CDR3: TGTGCCAGCAGCCCCGGACAGGGACGAAGGGAGCAGTACTTC. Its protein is CASSPGQGRREQYF.

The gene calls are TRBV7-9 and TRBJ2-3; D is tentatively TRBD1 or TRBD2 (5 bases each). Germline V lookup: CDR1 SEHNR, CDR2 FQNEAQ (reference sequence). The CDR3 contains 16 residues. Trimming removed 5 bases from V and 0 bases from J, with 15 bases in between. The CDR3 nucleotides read TGTGCCAGCAGCCCACTAGGGGAGCGGAGCACAGATACGCAGTATTTT. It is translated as CASSPLGERSTDTQYF.

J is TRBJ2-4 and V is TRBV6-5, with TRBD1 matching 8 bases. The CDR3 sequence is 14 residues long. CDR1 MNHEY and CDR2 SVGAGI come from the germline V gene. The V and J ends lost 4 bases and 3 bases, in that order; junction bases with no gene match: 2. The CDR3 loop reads CASSSGQGKNIQYF. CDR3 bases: TGTGCCAGCAGTTCTGGACAGGGCAAAAACATTCAGTACTTC.